The 16 T cell receptor beta chains below all came from one sample that was sequenced in a study of human CD8 memory T cell subsets. Researchers made TCR beta libraries via UMI-labeled 5' RACE. After re-calling the 5' RACE reads, TCRdb lists one entry per CDR3 protein, DNA absent. The sample's table shows about 10,000 distinct CDR3 sequences. The sequenced material came from CD8+ stem-like memory T cells (TSCM and TCM) sorted from PBMCs. Stated subset: stem-like memory CD8 T cells (TSTEM), CCR7+ PD-1- TIGIT-. These receptors were taken from a human donor in good health.

The V call is TRBV28, the J call TRBJ1-2; TCRdb indicates TRBD1, and absent DNA this call remains unverified. Germline V gene sequence: CDR1 MDHEN, CDR2 SYDVKM. The CDR3 contains 17 residues. This chain's CDR3 is CASSLPGTGRELDGYTF.

The gene calls are TRBV6-1 and TRBJ2-5; TCRdb names TRBD2, which stays unverified in the absence of DNA. The CDR3 is 16 amino acids. Germline V lookup: CDR1 MNHNS, CDR2 SASEGT. The CDR3 sequence: CASSELAGGPQETQYF.

V gene TRBV6-5 combines with J gene TRBJ2-6. Per germline, CDR1 MNHEY and CDR2 SVGAGI. The CDR3 is made up of 20 amino acids. CDR3 sequence: CASSYSILAARGPGANVLTF.

The chain employs TRBV2 and TRBJ2-7; the D call from TCRdb, TRBD1, cannot be confirmed without DNA. The germline V gene encodes CDR1 SNHLY and CDR2 FYNNEI. The CDR3 loop spans 17 amino acids. CDR3 amino acids: CASSGISGRDRSYEQYF.

V usage is TRBV2 and J usage is TRBJ2-3; TCRdb returns TRBD1, unconfirmable since there is no DNA. CDR1 and CDR2 (germline): SNHLY, FYNNEI. This CDR3 contains 11 residues. The CDR3 protein is CASRTGVEQYF.

By frequency, this clonotype registers medium-sized. V is TRBV5-5 and J is TRBJ1-1. This CDR3 comprises 14 residues. CDR1 SGHKS and CDR2 YYEKEE come from the germline V gene (reference sequence). The CDR3 sequence is CASSLAYRNTEAFF.

By frequency, this clonotype registers medium-sized (0.01 to 0.1%). This chain joins TRBV20-1 and TRBJ1-5; TCRdb's D call, TRBD1, is unchecked because there is no DNA. The length of the CDR3 is 15 residues. Germline V lookup: CDR1 DFQATT, CDR2 SNEGSKA (reference sequence). CDR3 amino acids: CSARDRTVSNQPQHF.

The chain has TRBV28 and TRBJ2-7; TCRdb names TRBD1, which stays unverified in the absence of DNA. CDR1 is MDHEN, CDR2 SYDVKM, per germline. This CDR3 is built from 18 residues. CDR3 residues: CASSLDNSDSSTIGEQYF.

This chain links TRBV6-2 or TRBV6-3 with TRBJ2-1; TCRdb names TRBD2, which stays unverified in the absence of DNA. Germline V gene sequence: CDR1 MNHEY, CDR2 SVGEGT. The CDR3 has 16 residues. CDR3 in amino acids: CASSYSGVAGVNEQFF.

The rearrangement links TRBV4-3 to TRBJ1-2; there is no DNA to check the TCRdb D call of TRBD1. The CDR3 sequence is 17 residues long. Germline V gives CDR1 LGHNA, CDR2 YSLEER. The CDR3 sequence is CASSQDPHRGGGYGYTF.

The genes are TRBV6-1 and TRBJ2-1; the TCRdb call, TRBD2, lacks DNA for checking. Germline V gene lookup returns CDR1 MNHNS and CDR2 SASEGT. The CDR3 runs 16 residues. CDR3 protein: CASSEPLAGDYDEQFF.

The chain joins TRBV25-1 to TRBJ2-3; TCRdb proposes TRBD2, but this gene call is untestable without DNA. Germline loops: CDR1 MGHDK, CDR2 SYGVNS. The CDR3 is 15 residues long. CDR3 amino acids: CASSLAGGPPDTQYF.

V usage is TRBV5-4 and J usage is TRBJ1-1; as DNA is missing, the TRBD1 call by TCRdb cannot be tested. Germline V lookup: CDR1 SGHNT, CDR2 YYREEE (reference sequence). CDR3 size: 14 residues. CDR3 amino acids: CASSLDQGIAEAFF.

The chain uses TRBV12-3 or TRBV12-4 and TRBJ1-1. The CDR3 loop spans 12 amino acids. CDR3 region: CASSLGNTEAFF.

This clonotype is identified as medium-sized from frequency. The CDR3 protein is CASSQDLPITGRTEAFF. J is TRBJ1-1 and V is TRBV4-1; TCRdb picks TRBD1, but there is no DNA to check that call. Germline V gene lookup returns CDR1 MGHRA and CDR2 YSYEKL. CDR3 length: 17 amino acids.

The CDR3 reads CASSDSVPNEKLFF. The V call is TRBV2, the J call TRBJ1-4. Germline V gene data show CDR1 as SNHLY and CDR2 as FYNNEI. This CDR3 is 14 amino acids long.